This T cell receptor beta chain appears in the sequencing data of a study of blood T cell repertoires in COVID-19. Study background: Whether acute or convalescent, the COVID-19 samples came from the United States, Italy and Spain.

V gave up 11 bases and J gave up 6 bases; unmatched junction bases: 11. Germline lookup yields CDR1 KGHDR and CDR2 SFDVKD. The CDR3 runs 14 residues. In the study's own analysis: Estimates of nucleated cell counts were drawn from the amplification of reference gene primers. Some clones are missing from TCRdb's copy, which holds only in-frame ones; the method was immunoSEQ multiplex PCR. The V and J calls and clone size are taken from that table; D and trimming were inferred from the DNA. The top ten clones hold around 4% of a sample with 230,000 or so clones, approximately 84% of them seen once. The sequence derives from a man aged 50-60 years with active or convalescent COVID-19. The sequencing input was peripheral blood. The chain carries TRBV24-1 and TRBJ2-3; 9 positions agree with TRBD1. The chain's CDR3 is CAISPGQGTDTQYF. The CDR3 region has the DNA TGTGCCATCTCACCGGGACAGGGAACCGATACGCAGTATTTT.